This passage covers 21 T cell receptor beta chains from one sample sequenced in a study of T cell repertoires in cytomegalovirus infection. One entry per CDR3 protein results from TCRdb running MiXCR on the reads. The table records fewer than 700,000 distinct CDR3 sequences, roughly 26% of them present only once. The specimen was CD8+ T cells from PBMCs. These receptors were collected from a human donor in good health (CMV status not recorded). Some clones in this sample may be carry-over from other donors' samples.

This clonotype was detected a few times. J is TRBJ1-1 and V is TRBV6-1; D call uncertain. The CDR3 has 15 amino acids. Trimming took 1 base from V and 3 from J, leaving 12 bases between them. Germline V gene sequence: CDR1 MNHNS, CDR2 SASEGT. This CDR3 is CASSEGFGVYTEAFF. Written as DNA, the CDR3 is TGTGCCAGCAGTGAAGGCTTTGGGGTCTACACTGAAGCTTTCTTT.

This clonotype has more than one count but fewer than ten. V gene TRBV6-2 or TRBV6-3 combines with J gene TRBJ2-7; TRBD1 is a possible D gene (6 bases). This CDR3 contains 12 residues. V was pared by 4 bases and J by 6 bases, with 10 bases between. CDR1 and CDR2 (germline): MNHEY, SVGEGT. The CDR3 region is CASSFGTPEQYV. The CDR3 DNA reads TGTGCCAGCAGTTTCGGGACACCCGAGCAGTACGTC.

This clonotype was counted only a few times. The rearrangement uses TRBV11-2 and TRBJ2-5; 8 bases fit TRBD1. With V trimmed by 5 bases and J by 5 bases, 13 bases remained unmatched. From germline, CDR1 is SGHAT and CDR2 FQNNGV. The CDR3 spans 16 residues. The CDR3 region is CASSKIGQGVLETQYF. DNA of the CDR3: TGTGCCAGCAGCAAAATCGGACAGGGAGTGTTGGAGACCCAGTACTTC.

This clonotype was picked up a small number of times. The V gene is TRBV20-1, the J gene TRBJ1-2; no clear D gene. This CDR3 is built from 10 residues. In germline, CDR1 is DFQATT, CDR2 SNEGSKA (reference sequence). V lost 7 bases to trimming and J lost 3 bases, with 6 bases between them. The CDR3 nucleotides are TGCAGTGTAAGAGACTATGGCTACACCTTC. It translates to CSVRDYGYTF.

The chain links TRBV6-2 or TRBV6-3 to TRBJ1-2, with TRBD1 matching 7 bases. Germline CDR1 MNHEY, CDR2 SVGEGT. This CDR3 spans 17 amino acids. J lost 2 bases, V lost 4 bases, and 13 bases had no gene match. The CDR3 DNA is TGTGCCAGCAGTTTTGACCGTACCGGGACAGCGAACTATGGCTACACCTTC. This gives the protein CASSFDRTGTANYGYTF.

This clonotype was counted only a few times. This rearrangement joins TRBV6-2 or TRBV6-3 to TRBJ2-5; D gene unclear. Germline CDR1 MNHEY, CDR2 SVGEGT. The CDR3 loop spans 14 amino acids. V gave up 4 bases and J gave up 0 bases, with 9 bases separating them. CDR3 sequence reads: CASSSQLYQETQYF. CDR3 nucleotides: TGTGCCAGCAGTTCTCAGCTGTACCAAGAGACCCAGTACTTC.

The V gene is TRBV27, the J gene TRBJ1-2; D is uncertain. The CDR3 loop spans 12 amino acids. The V end was cut by 6 bases, the J end by 7 bases, with 12 bases between. Germline CDR1 is MNHEY and CDR2 is SMNVEV (reference sequence). CDR3 sequence: CASSPLGSGYTF. The CDR3 region has the DNA TGTGCCAGCAGCCCTCTCGGAAGTGGCTACACCTTC.

This clonotype was picked up many times. V and J are TRBV7-2 and TRBJ1-3; no clear D. The CDR3 covers 13 residues. Germline V lookup: CDR1 SGHTA, CDR2 FQGNSA. The germline V and J ends were trimmed by 2 bases and 4 bases, with 6 bases remaining between them. CDR3 sequence: CASSLTEGNTIYF. The CDR3, as DNA: TGTGCCAGCAGCTTAACCGAGGGAAACACCATATATTTT.

V and J are TRBV11-1 and TRBJ2-7; TRBD2 matches at 11 bases. Per the germline V gene, CDR1 is SGHAT and CDR2 is FQDESV (reference sequence). V was pared by 4 bases and J by 2 bases, with 4 bases of the junction left unmatched. This CDR3 is 15 amino acids long. CDR3 in amino acids: CASSYRLAGPYEQYF. In DNA, the CDR3 is TGTGCCAGCAGCTACCGACTAGCGGGGCCCTACGAGCAGTACTTC. Using reference TRBV11-1 and TRBJ2-7 for the parts outside the CDR3, the full variable domain is EAEVAQSPRYKITEKSQAVAFWCDPISGHATLYWYRQILGQGPELLVQFQDESVVDDSQLPKDRFSAERLKGVDSTLKIQPAELGDSAMYLCASSYRLAGPYEQYFGPGTRLTVT.

This clonotype has more than one count but fewer than ten. The chain links TRBV7-9 to TRBJ2-5, with TRBD2 identical over 7 bases. Germline lookup yields CDR1 SEHNR and CDR2 FQNEAQ (reference sequence). CDR3 length: 14 amino acids. Losses at the gene ends were 5 bases for V and 1 base for J; bases not matched to a gene: 4. Here the CDR3 reads CASSAGTIQETQYF. The CDR3 bases are TGTGCCAGCAGCGCCGGGACTATCCAAGAGACCCAGTACTTC.

This clonotype was counted ten times or more. The chain recombines TRBV28 with TRBJ2-1, with TRBD2 matching over 12 bases. Losses at the gene ends were 4 bases for V and 7 bases for J; bases not matched to a gene: 11. The CDR3 runs to 17 residues. Germline V gives CDR1 MDHEN, CDR2 SYDVKM. The CDR3 is CASSSAELAGGQNEQFF. The CDR3 nucleotides are TGTGCCAGCAGTTCCGCCGAACTAGCGGGGGGCCAGAATGAGCAGTTCTTC.

The chain recombines TRBV7-9 with TRBJ2-1; D is perhaps TRBD1 (5 bases). V gave up 5 bases and J gave up 2 bases, with 13 bases separating them. The CDR3 covers 15 residues. Germline CDR1 SEHNR, CDR2 FQNEAQ (reference sequence). The CDR3 sequence is CASSTETEPYNEQFF. The DNA of the CDR3 is TGTGCCAGCAGCACGGAGACAGAGCCCTACAATGAGCAGTTCTTC.

This clonotype was seen at least ten times. This chain's CDR3 is CASSLTRGGVTDTQYF. CDR3 coding DNA: TGTGCCAGCAGCTTAACGCGGGGGGGTGTTACAGATACGCAGTATTTT. The V call is TRBV7-6, the J call TRBJ2-3; 9 positions agree with TRBD2. Trimming removed 2 bases from V and 3 bases from J; junction bases left unmatched: 6. CDR1 SGHVS and CDR2 FNYEAQ come from the germline V gene. The CDR3 runs 16 residues.

This clonotype was seen ten or more times. The chain links TRBV7-9 to TRBJ2-1; D remains unclear. V was trimmed by 0 bases and J by 5 bases, leaving 11 bases between them. The CDR3 is 15 residues long. CDR1 SEHNR and CDR2 FQNEAQ come from the germline V gene (reference sequence). CDR3 residues: CASSLAAFYNNEQFF. CDR3 sequence (DNA): TGTGCCAGCAGCTTAGCAGCATTCTATAACAATGAGCAGTTCTTC.

The chain employs TRBV2 and TRBJ2-1; 7 nucleotides line up with TRBD1. Trimming took 9 bases from V and 7 from J; bases not matched to a gene: 6. The germline gives CDR1 SNHLY, CDR2 FYNNEI. There are 12 residues in the CDR3. CDR3 in amino acids: CASMGQINEQFF. CDR3 nucleotides: TGTGCCAGTATGGGACAGATAAATGAGCAGTTCTTC.

CDR3 residues: CASSPLWFNRTEAFF. In nucleotides, the CDR3 is TGCGCCAGCAGCCCGCTTTGGTTCAATCGCACTGAAGCTTTCTTT. V gene TRBV5-1 combines with J gene TRBJ1-1; D is unclear. The CDR3 covers 15 residues. Germline CDR1 SGHRS, CDR2 YFSETQ. Trimming took 4 bases from V and 4 from J, leaving 17 bases between them. The full variable domain, its missing parts supplied by reference TRBV5-1 and TRBJ1-1, is KAGVTQTPRYLIKTRGQQVTLSCSPISGHRSVSWYQQTPGQGLQFLFEYFSETQRNKGNFPGRFSGRQFSNSRSEMNVSTLELGDSALYLCASSPLWFNRTEAFFGQGTRLTVV.

This rearrangement joins TRBV5-6 to TRBJ1-2; D might be TRBD1 (5 bases). CDR1 and CDR2 (germline): SGHDT, YYEEEE. The CDR3 contains 12 residues. Trimming removed 5 bases at V and 4 bases at J, with 9 bases between. The CDR3 region is CASRGESYGYTF. The CDR3 DNA reads as TGTGCCAGCAGGGGGGAAAGCTATGGCTACACCTTC.

Ten or more counts support this clonotype. The DNA of the CDR3 is TGTGCCAGCAGGAGGGTAGCGGGGGAAGAGACCCAGTACTTC. Translated, it gives CASRRVAGEETQYF. V usage is TRBV7-2 and J usage is TRBJ2-5, with TRBD2 identical over 9 bases. The germline CDR1 and CDR2 sequences are SGHTA and FQGNSA. The junction had 5 bases not matched to a gene; V was cut back by 6 bases and J by 3 bases. The CDR3 is made up of 14 amino acids.

Points on this clonotype: A much larger clone differs by one base, so this may be a read error. The V call is TRBV28, the J call TRBJ2-2, with D hard to call. Looked up from germline, CDR1 is MDHEN and CDR2 is SYDVKM. The CDR3 extends over 15 amino acids. CDR3 nucleotides: TGTGGCAGCAGCCCCGGATTCCGGATGGACGGGGAGCTGTTTTTT. It codes for CGSSPGFRMDGELFF.

This clonotype occurred many times. The DNA for the CDR3 is TGTGCCAGCAGTTCTGGGGGGCTTCAGCCCCAGCATTTT. Its translation is CASSSGGLQPQHF. V and J are TRBV12-3 or TRBV12-4 and TRBJ1-5, with D possibly TRBD1 on 6 matching bases. Trimming took off 4 bases at V and 6 bases at J, with 10 bases between the two ends. The CDR3 extends over 13 amino acids.

This clonotype has just a few counts. V and J are TRBV29-1 and TRBJ1-1; 8 bases are shared with TRBD1. The CDR3 spans 11 residues. Losses at the gene ends were 1 base for V and 8 bases for J; bases not matched to a gene: 0. Germline V lookup: CDR1 SQVTM, CDR2 ANQGSEA. The CDR3 loop is CSVEGTGEAFF. The CDR3 DNA sequence: TGCAGCGTTGAAGGGACAGGGGAAGCTTTCTTT.